What follows are 10 T cell receptor beta chains derived from one specimen sequenced in a study of blood T cell repertoires in COVID-19. The method was immunoSEQ multiplex PCR; TCRdb's version includes in-frame clones alone and lacks a portion of them. This table holds about 150,000 clones, around 81% found once. The sequenced sample was peripheral blood. These receptors all come from a man between 65 and 80 years old with active or convalescent COVID-19.

This clone was counted only a few times. This chain uses TRBV6-2 or TRBV6-3 with TRBJ2-7, with TRBD1 identical over 7 bases. The V gene's germline CDR1 is MNHEY and CDR2 SVGEGT. This CDR3 is 16 amino acids long. V dropped 6 bases and J dropped 3; count of bases not matched to a gene: 14. The CDR3 nucleotides are TGTGCCAGCAGCGCCCGACCCACAGGGGCCCTCTACGAGCAGTACTTC. Protein product: CASSARPTGALYEQYF.

The J gene is TRBJ2-1, the V gene TRBV18; TRBD2 aligns across 8 bases. After removal of 0 bases from V and 3 bases from J, the junction contained 4 bases not matched to a gene. Germline V gene sequence: CDR1 KGHSH, CDR2 LQKENI. This CDR3 has 16 residues. The CDR3 DNA follows: TGTGCCAGCTCACCACCGAGCGGGGGCCTCTACAATGAGCAGTTCTTC. Translated, it gives CASSPPSGGLYNEQFF.

The sample holds a few counts of this clone. V and J are TRBV18 and TRBJ1-2; D remains ambiguous. The CDR3 consists of 16 residues. The V end lost 4 bases, the J end lost 6 bases, and 21 bases lay between the germline ends. The germline V gene encodes CDR1 KGHSH and CDR2 LQKENI. The CDR3 region has the DNA TGTGCCAGCTCACTCTACACCTCTGAGGCATCGGATGGCTACACCTTC. As protein: CASSLYTSEASDGYTF.

This clone appeared a few times. The rearrangement links TRBV7-9 to TRBJ2-1, with 11 bases lining up with TRBD2. Germline CDR1 SEHNR, CDR2 FQNEAQ (reference sequence). V lost 4 bases and J lost 8; bases outside the gene matches: 7. The CDR3 runs 15 residues. The CDR3 region has the DNA TGTGCCAGCAGCTCCCGACTAGCGGGACACGATGAGCAGTTCTTC. It translates to CASSSRLAGHDEQFF.

This clone was observed a handful of times. CDR3 region: CASSYGYTGELSTDTQYF. The CDR3 nucleotides are TGTGCCAGCAGTTACGGGTACACGGGGGAGCTTAGCACAGATACGCAGTATTTT. The rearrangement uses TRBV6-2 or TRBV6-3 and TRBJ2-3; tentative D call: TRBD2 (6 bases). The germline V gene encodes CDR1 MNHEY and CDR2 SVGEGT. V gave up 2 bases and J gave up 0 bases, with 18 bases separating them. CDR3 length equals 18 residues.

The rearrangement uses TRBV18 and TRBJ1-1; 7 bases align to TRBD1. Losses at the gene ends were 6 bases for V and 4 bases for J; bases not matched to a gene: 8. Germline CDR1 is KGHSH and CDR2 is LQKENI. CDR3 length: 14 amino acids. The CDR3 DNA sequence: TGTGCCAGCTCGCGCGACAGGGTTTCCACTGAAGCTTTCTTT. Its translation is CASSRDRVSTEAFF.

This chain uses TRBV11-2 with TRBJ1-4; D gene unclear. Trimming removed 1 base from V and 6 bases from J, with 3 bases in between. The CDR3 runs to 12 residues. Germline V gene data show CDR1 as SGHAT and CDR2 as FQNNGV. The CDR3 nucleotides are TGTGCCAGCAGCTTAGCATATGAAAAACTGTTTTTT. Translating gives CASSLAYEKLFF. Variable domain in full (rest from reference TRBV11-2 and TRBJ1-4): EAGVAQSPRYKIIEKRQSVAFWCNPISGHATLYWYQQILGQGPKLLIQFQNNGVVDDSQLPKDRFSAERLKGVDSTLKIQPAKLEDSAVYLCASSLAYEKLFFGSGTQLSVL.

The rearrangement links TRBV7-2 to TRBJ1-4; D possibly corresponds to TRBD1 (6 bases). The CDR3 contains 16 residues. Germline V gene lookup returns CDR1 SGHTA and CDR2 FQGNSA. Deletions cut 1 base from V and 3 bases from J, with 12 bases between. As DNA, the CDR3 is TGTGCCAGCAGCTTAGTCCCCCCAGGGGCTAATGAAAAACTGTTTTTT. Amino acids: CASSLVPPGANEKLFF.

The chain recombines TRBV9 with TRBJ2-2, with 12 nucleotides matching TRBD1. The CDR3 contains 16 residues. V trimming: 4 bases; J trimming: 7 bases; junction bases outside the gene matches: 8. Germline CDR1 and CDR2: SGDLS and YYNGEE. CDR3 sequence: CASSPLGQGAVGELFF. CDR3 DNA sequence: TGTGCCAGCAGCCCGCTGGGACAGGGGGCAGTCGGGGAGCTGTTTTTT.

V and J are TRBV27 and TRBJ1-5; no reliable D call. The CDR3 is made up of 14 amino acids. Trimming took 3 bases from V and 3 from J, leaving 9 bases between them. The germline gives CDR1 MNHEY, CDR2 SMNVEV (reference sequence). The CDR3: CASSFGRFNQPQHF. The CDR3 DNA follows: TGTGCCAGCAGTTTCGGCAGGTTCAATCAGCCCCAGCATTTT.